Included here is one TCR beta chain sequence, with context. Its antigen remains unknown. The data were obtained in a study of TIL therapy for anti-PD-1-resistant metastatic lung cancer. Findings of the study overall: This highly selected cohort may not generalize to typical lung cancer patients.

Per the germline V gene, CDR1 is MNHEY and CDR2 is SVGAGI. The CDR3 is 13 residues long. The V segment lost 5 bases and the J segment 4 bases; nucleotides outside the gene matches: 4. This was the immunoSEQ v3 assay. The assay was immunoSEQ multiplex PCR, and TCRdb's table has in-frame clones only and misses some. The table lists nearly 60,000 clones, roughly 80% of them singletons. As for time point: pre-treatment sample, taken before nivolumab and TIL therapy. Stage 4 NSCLC adults joined between late 2017 and January 2020. This clonotype was obtained from a person aged 25 to 85 with non-small cell lung cancer. The chain couples TRBV6-5 to TRBJ1-2; 7 positions agree with TRBD1. The sequencing used blood, collected at baseline. The CDR3 coding sequence is TGTGCCAGCAGTCAACAGGGGACCTATGGCTACACCTTC. Encoded protein: CASSQQGTYGYTF.